What follows are 15 T cell receptor beta chains derived from one specimen sequenced in a study of beta chain features in type 1 diabetes. Investigators reverse transcribed all isolated RNA, so they sequenced expressed TCRB transcripts. The assay was immunoSEQ multiplex PCR, and TCRdb's table has in-frame clones only and misses some. Of approximately 330,000 clones listed, approximately 11% are singletons. What was sequenced was naive CD4+ T cells from blood. These receptors were obtained from a woman aged 25 to 39 in good health.

The gene calls are TRBV5-1 and TRBJ2-7, with 9 bases matching TRBD2. Germline V gene data show CDR1 as SGHRS and CDR2 as YFSETQ. V lost 8 bases and J lost 3; bases outside the gene matches: 6. The CDR3 contains 13 residues. The chain's CDR3 is CASRTSAFYEQYF. CDR3 coding DNA: TGCGCCAGTAGGACTAGCGCCTTCTACGAGCAGTACTTC.

This clone came up a few times. The V call is TRBV9, the J call TRBJ2-5; tentatively, D is TRBD1 (6 bases). CDR3 length: 14 amino acids. Deletions cut 0 bases from V and 5 bases from J, with 11 bases between. The V gene's germline CDR1 is SGDLS and CDR2 YYNGEE. CDR3 in DNA: TGTGCCAGCAGCGTAGGGACAGCTCGTGAGACCCAGTACTTC. Residues: CASSVGTARETQYF.

This clone was detected only a few times. The chain employs TRBV15 and TRBJ2-3; 9 nucleotides line up with TRBD1. Germline loops: CDR1 LNHNV, CDR2 YYDKDF (reference sequence). This CDR3 comprises 14 residues. Unmatched junction bases numbered 1, after V lost 2 bases and J lost 4 bases. CDR3 nucleotides: TGTGCCACCAGCAGAAGACAGGGGGCAGATACGCAGTATTTT. It yields the protein CATSRRQGADTQYF.

This clone was seen more than once but under ten times. This chain uses TRBV7-3 with TRBJ2-1, with TRBD1 matching over 8 bases. CDR3 length: 15 residues. From germline, CDR1 is SGHTA and CDR2 FQGTGA. The V segment lost 5 bases and the J segment 1 base; nucleotides outside the gene matches: 4. CDR3 coding DNA: TGTGCCAGCAGCGTCACAGGGGGTTCCTACAATGAGCAGTTCTTC. This translates into CASSVTGGSYNEQFF. Full variable domain (remainder filled in from reference TRBV7-3 and TRBJ2-1): GAGVSQTPSNKVTEKGKYVELRCDPISGHTALYWYRQSLGQGPEFLIYFQGTGAADDSGLPNDRFFAVRPEGSVSTLKIQRTERGDSAVYLCASSVTGGSYNEQFFGPGTRLTVL.

A few counts support this clone. This chain links TRBV4-2 with TRBJ1-3; no definite D call. The V end lost 0 bases, the J end lost 0 bases, and 9 bases lay between the germline ends. CDR3 size: 16 residues. From germline, CDR1 is LGHNA and CDR2 YNFKEQ. CDR3 nucleotides: TGTGCCAGCAGCCAAGATGGTCCCAGCTCTGGAAACACCATATATTTT. This codes for CASSQDGPSSGNTIYF.

The chain carries TRBV15 and TRBJ2-5; 12 bases line up with TRBD2. J gave up 5 bases and V 2 bases, and 6 bases lay outside the gene matches. Per germline, CDR1 LNHNV and CDR2 YYDKDF (reference sequence). This CDR3 region has 16 residues. The CDR3 coding sequence is TGTGCCACCAGCAGAAACCTAGCGGGAGGGCAGGAGACCCAGTACTTC. This gives the protein CATSRNLAGGQETQYF.

The chain links TRBV7-3 to TRBJ2-3, with unresolved D. Trimming removed 7 bases at V and 0 bases at J, with 11 bases between. There are 14 residues in the CDR3. The germline V gene has CDR1 SGHTA and CDR2 FQGTGA. Here the CDR3 reads CASNLNPSTDTQYF. DNA for the CDR3: TGTGCCAGCAACCTAAACCCTAGCACAGATACGCAGTATTTT.

This clone was seen a few times. The chain employs TRBV5-1 and TRBJ2-1; 10 nucleotides agree with TRBD1. This CDR3 has 16 amino acids. Germline CDR1 is SGHRS and CDR2 is YFSETQ. V was clipped by 3 bases and J by 3 bases; unmatched bases: 6. CDR3 in amino acids: CASSSGQGVGYNEQFF. The CDR3 DNA reads as TGCGCCAGCAGCTCCGGACAGGGGGTAGGCTACAATGAGCAGTTCTTC.

The chain is built from TRBV7-8 and TRBJ1-5, with D maybe TRBD1 (6 bases). The CDR3 has 17 residues. Germline CDR1 reads SGHVS; CDR2 reads FQNEAQ. The V end was cut by 2 bases, the J end by 5 bases, with 19 bases between. CDR3 protein: CASSLLGGRGSHQPQHF. The CDR3 DNA is TGTGCCAGCAGCTTATTAGGGGGGCGCGGGAGTCATCAGCCCCAGCATTTT.

A few counts support this clone. The chain joins TRBV21-1 to TRBJ2-1; the D call of TRBD2 is as the table states it, not checked on the DNA. TRBV21-1 is an annotated pseudogene. CDR3 length: 14 residues. CDR3 bases: TGTGCCAGCAGCATCGGACTAGCGTACAATGAGCAGTTCTTC. It yields the protein CASSIGLAYNEQFF.

This clone was seen only a few times. This chain links TRBV6-1 with TRBJ2-1; D possibly corresponds to TRBD2 (5 bases). CDR3 length: 12 residues. Trimming pared 3 bases from V and 14 bases from J, leaving 14 bases between. Germline V lookup: CDR1 MNHNS, CDR2 SASEGT. CDR3 sequence (DNA): TGTGCCAGCAGTGACGCGGGCCGAGAAGAGTTCTTC. Its protein product is CASSDAGREEFF.

The chain couples TRBV18 to TRBJ1-5; TRBD1 is a possible D gene (6 bases). This CDR3 has 15 amino acids. Between the trimmed V and J ends, which lost 3 bases and 2 bases, there was a span of 11 bases. Germline V lookup: CDR1 KGHSH, CDR2 LQKENI. CDR3 sequence reads: CASSPGAGGNQPQHF. CDR3 nucleotide sequence: TGTGCCAGCTCACCGGGGGCAGGTGGCAATCAGCCCCAGCATTTT. Full variable domain (outside the CDR3, taken from reference TRBV18 and TRBJ1-5): NAGVMQNPRHLVRRRGQEARLRCSPMKGHSHVYWYRQLPEEGLKFMVYLQKENIIDESGMPKERFSAEFPKEGPSILRIQQVVRGDSAAYFCASSPGAGGNQPQHFGDGTRLSIL.

V is TRBV11-3 and J is TRBJ2-5; TRBD2 agrees at 7 bases. Germline CDR1 reads SGHNT; CDR2 reads YENEEA. J gave up 4 bases and V 5 bases, and 7 bases lay outside the gene matches. This CDR3 contains 14 residues. The CDR3 here is CASSRREVGETQYF. The CDR3 region has the DNA TGTGCCAGCAGCAGACGGGAGGTTGGAGAGACCCAGTACTTC.

DNA for the CDR3: TGTGCCAGCAGGAGGACTAGCGGGATCACCGGGGAGCTGTTTTTT. Protein sequence: CASRRTSGITGELFF. The chain couples TRBV28 to TRBJ2-2; 12 bases map to TRBD2. V shed 6 bases and J 4 bases; nucleotides not matched to a gene: 3. Germline V gene lookup returns CDR1 MDHEN and CDR2 SYDVKM. The CDR3 runs to 15 residues.

V gene TRBV7-3 combines with J gene TRBJ1-5; perhaps TRBD1 as D (6 bases). CDR1 and CDR2 (germline): SGHTA, FQGTGA. The CDR3 covers 15 residues. The V gene lost 3 bases and the J gene lost 0 bases, with 9 bases spanning the gap. The CDR3 sequence is CASSLDSNSNQPQHF. For the CDR3, the DNA is TGTGCCAGCAGCTTGGACAGTAATAGCAATCAGCCCCAGCATTTT. Together with reference TRBV7-3 and TRBJ1-5, the CDR3 gives the full variable domain: GAGVSQTPSNKVTEKGKYVELRCDPISGHTALYWYRQSLGQGPEFLIYFQGTGAADDSGLPNDRFFAVRPEGSVSTLKIQRTERGDSAVYLCASSLDSNSNQPQHFGDGTRLSIL.